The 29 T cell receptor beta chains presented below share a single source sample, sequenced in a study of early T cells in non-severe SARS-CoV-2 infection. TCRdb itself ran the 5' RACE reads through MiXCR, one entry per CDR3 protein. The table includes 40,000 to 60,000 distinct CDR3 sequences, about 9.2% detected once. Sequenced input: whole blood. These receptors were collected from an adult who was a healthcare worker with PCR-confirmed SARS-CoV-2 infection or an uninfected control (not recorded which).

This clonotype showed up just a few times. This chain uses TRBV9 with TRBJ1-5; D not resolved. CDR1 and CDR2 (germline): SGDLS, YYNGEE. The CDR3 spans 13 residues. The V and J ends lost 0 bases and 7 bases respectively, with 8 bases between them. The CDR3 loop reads CASSVAPGQPQHF. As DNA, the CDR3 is TGTGCCAGCAGCGTAGCTCCGGGACAGCCCCAGCATTTT.

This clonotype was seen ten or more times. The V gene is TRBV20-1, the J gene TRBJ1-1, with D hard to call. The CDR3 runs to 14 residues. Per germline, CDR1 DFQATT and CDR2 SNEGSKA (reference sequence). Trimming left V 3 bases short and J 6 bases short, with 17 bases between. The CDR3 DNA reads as TGCAGTGCTAGCCCGCGGGTCTCCGTCTCTGAAGCTTTCTTT. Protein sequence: CSASPRVSVSEAFF.

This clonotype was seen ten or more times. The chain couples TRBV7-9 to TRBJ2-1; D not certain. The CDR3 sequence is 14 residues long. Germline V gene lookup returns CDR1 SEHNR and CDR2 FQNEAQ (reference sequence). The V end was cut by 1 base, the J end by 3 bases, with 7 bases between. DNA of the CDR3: TGTGCCAGCAGCTTAGGGGGTCTCTACAATGAGCAGTTCTTC. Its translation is CASSLGGLYNEQFF.

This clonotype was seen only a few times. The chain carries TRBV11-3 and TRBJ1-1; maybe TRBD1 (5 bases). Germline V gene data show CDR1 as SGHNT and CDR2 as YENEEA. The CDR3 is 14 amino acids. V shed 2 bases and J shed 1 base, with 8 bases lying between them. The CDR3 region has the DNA TGTGCCAGCAGCTTACAGGGAGAGAACACTGAAGCTTTCTTT. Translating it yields CASSLQGENTEAFF.

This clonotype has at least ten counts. Here the CDR3 reads CASFPSGLNPYNEQFF. DNA of the CDR3: TGTGCCAGCTTCCCTAGCGGTTTAAACCCTTACAATGAGCAGTTCTTC. This chain uses TRBV7-9 with TRBJ2-1; the match to TRBD2 covers 7 bases. The trim removed 8 bases at V and 4 bases at J, leaving 14 bases unmatched. The CDR3 is 16 residues long. Germline-derived CDR1 and CDR2 are SEHNR and FQNEAQ (reference sequence).

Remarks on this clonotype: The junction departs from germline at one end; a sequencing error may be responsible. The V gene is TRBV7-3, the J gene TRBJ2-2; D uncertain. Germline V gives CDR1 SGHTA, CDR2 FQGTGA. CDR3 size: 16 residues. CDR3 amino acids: CASSLMPGEVTGELFF. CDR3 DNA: TGTGCCAGTAGCTTAATGCCGGGTGAGGTCACCGGGGAGCTGTTTTTT.

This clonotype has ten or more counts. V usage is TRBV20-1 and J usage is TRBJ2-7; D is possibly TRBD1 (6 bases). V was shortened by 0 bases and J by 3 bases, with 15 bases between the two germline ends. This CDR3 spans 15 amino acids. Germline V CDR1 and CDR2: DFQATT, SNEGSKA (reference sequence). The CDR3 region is CSARDGGRAGYEQYF. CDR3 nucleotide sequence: TGCAGTGCTAGAGATGGGGGCAGGGCCGGCTACGAGCAGTACTTC.

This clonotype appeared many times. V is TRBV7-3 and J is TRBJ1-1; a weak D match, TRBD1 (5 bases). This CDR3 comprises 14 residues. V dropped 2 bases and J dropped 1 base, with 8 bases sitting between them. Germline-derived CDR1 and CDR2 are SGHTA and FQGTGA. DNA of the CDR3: TGTGCCAGCAGCTTACAGGGTCCGAACACTGAAGCTTTCTTT. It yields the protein CASSLQGPNTEAFF.

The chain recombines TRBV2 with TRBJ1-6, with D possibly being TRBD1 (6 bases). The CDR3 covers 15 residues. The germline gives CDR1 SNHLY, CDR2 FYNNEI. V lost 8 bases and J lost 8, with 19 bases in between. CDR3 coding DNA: TGTGCCAGCCAAGACCGGGCGGAGGGGGATTCACCCCTCCACTTT. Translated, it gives CASQDRAEGDSPLHF.

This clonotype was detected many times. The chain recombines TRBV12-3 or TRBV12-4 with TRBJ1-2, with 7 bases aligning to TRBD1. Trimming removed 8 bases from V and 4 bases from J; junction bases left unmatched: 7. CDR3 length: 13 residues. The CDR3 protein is CASRSRTGYGYTF. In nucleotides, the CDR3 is TGTGCCAGCCGCTCGAGGACAGGCTATGGCTACACCTTC.

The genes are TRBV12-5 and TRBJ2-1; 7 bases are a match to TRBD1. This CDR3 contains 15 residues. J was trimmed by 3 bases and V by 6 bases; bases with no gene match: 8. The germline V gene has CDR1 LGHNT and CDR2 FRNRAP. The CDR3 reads CASGVPDRYYNEQFF. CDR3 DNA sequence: TGTGCTAGTGGCGTACCGGACAGGTACTACAATGAGCAGTTCTTC.

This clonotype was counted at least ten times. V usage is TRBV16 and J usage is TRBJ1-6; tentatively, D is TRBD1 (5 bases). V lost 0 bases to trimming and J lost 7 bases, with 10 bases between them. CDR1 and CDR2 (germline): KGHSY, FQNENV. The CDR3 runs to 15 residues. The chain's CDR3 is CASSQSGTGNSPLHF. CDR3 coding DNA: TGTGCCAGCAGCCAATCCGGGACGGGAAATTCACCCCTCCACTTT.

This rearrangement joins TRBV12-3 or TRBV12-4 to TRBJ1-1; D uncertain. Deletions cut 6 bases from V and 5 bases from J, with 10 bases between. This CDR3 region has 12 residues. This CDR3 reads CASRSDPTEAFF. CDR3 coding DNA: TGTGCCAGCAGATCTGACCCAACTGAAGCTTTCTTT.

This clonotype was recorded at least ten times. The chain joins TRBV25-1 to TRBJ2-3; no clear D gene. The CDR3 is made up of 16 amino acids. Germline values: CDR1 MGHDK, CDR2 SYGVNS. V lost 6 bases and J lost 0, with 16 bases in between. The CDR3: CASSTLRQTSTDTQYF. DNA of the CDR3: TGTGCCAGCAGCACACTGAGACAAACGAGCACAGATACGCAGTATTTT. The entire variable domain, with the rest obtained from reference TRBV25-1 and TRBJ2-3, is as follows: EADIYQTPRYLVIGTGKKITLECSQTMGHDKMYWYQQDPGMELHLIHYSYGVNSTEKGDLSSESTVSRIRTEHFPLTLESARPSHTSQYLCASSTLRQTSTDTQYFGPGTRLTVL.

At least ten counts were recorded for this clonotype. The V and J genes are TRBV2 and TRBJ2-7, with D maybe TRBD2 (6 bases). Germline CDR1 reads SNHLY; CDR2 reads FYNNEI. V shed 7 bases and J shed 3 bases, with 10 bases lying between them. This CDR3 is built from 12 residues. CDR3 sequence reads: CASKGGGYEQYF. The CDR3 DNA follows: TGTGCCAGCAAGGGAGGCGGCTACGAGCAGTACTTC.

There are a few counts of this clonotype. CDR3: CASSFRGQALSAYGYTF. CDR3 sequence (DNA): TGTGCCAGCAGCTTCCGAGGACAGGCTCTTTCCGCTTATGGCTACACCTTC. The chain couples TRBV9 to TRBJ1-2; 7 bases are a match to TRBD1. Germline values: CDR1 SGDLS, CDR2 YYNGEE. V gave up 4 bases and J gave up 5 bases; unmatched junction bases: 17. The CDR3 runs to 17 residues. The complete variable domain, with remaining parts taken from reference TRBV9 and TRBJ1-2, reads DSGVTQTPKHLITATGQRVTLRCSPRSGDLSVYWYQQSLDQGLQFLIQYYNGEERAKGNILERFSAQQFPDLHSELNLSSLELGDSALYFCASSFRGQALSAYGYTFGSGTRLTVV.

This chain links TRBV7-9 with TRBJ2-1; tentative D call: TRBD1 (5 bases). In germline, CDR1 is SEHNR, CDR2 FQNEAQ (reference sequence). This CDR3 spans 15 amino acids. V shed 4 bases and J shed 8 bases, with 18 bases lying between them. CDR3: CASSYQAGPSDEQFF. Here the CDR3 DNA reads TGTGCCAGCAGCTACCAGGCAGGGCCTAGTGATGAGCAGTTCTTC.

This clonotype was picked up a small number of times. Written as DNA, the CDR3 is TGTGCCAGCTCCCAAGCCCGTTACTCTGGGGCCAACGTCCTGACTTTC. It encodes CASSQARYSGANVLTF. V gene TRBV18 combines with J gene TRBJ2-6, with unresolved D. With 6 bases removed from V and 0 bases from J, the gap between germline ends came to 12 bases. The CDR3 length is 16 residues. The germline V gene encodes CDR1 KGHSH and CDR2 LQKENI.

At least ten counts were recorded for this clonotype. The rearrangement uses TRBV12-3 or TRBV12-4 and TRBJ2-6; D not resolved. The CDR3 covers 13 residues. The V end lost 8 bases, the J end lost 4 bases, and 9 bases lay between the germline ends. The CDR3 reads CASPRPGANVLTF. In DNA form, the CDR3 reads TGTGCCAGCCCCCGACCCGGGGCCAACGTCCTGACTTTC.

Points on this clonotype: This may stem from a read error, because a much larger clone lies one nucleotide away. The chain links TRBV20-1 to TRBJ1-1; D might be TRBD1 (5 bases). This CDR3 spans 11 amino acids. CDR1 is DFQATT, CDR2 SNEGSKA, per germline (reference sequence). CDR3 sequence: CNAIGVAEAFF. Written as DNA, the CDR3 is TGCAATGCTATAGGGGTGGCTGAAGCTTTCTTT.

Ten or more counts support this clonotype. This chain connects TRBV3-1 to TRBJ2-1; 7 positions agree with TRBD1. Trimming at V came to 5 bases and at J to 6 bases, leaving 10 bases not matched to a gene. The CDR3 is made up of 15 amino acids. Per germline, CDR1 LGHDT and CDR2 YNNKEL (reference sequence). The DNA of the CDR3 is TGTGCCAGCAGCGCCATGACGCAGGGGGTCAATGAGCAGTTCTTC. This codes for CASSAMTQGVNEQFF.

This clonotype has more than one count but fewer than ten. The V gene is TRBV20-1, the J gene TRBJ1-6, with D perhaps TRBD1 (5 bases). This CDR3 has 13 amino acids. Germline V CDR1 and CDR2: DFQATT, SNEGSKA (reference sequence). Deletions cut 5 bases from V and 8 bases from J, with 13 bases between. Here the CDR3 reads CSARGTPYSPLHF. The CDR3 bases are TGCAGTGCTCGAGGGACGCCTTATTCACCCCTCCACTTT.

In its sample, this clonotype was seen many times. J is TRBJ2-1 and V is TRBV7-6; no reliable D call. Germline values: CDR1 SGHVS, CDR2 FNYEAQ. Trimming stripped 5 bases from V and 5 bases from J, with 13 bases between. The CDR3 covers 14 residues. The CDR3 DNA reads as TGTGCCAGCAGCCTGTTAGCCCGTAACAATGAGCAGTTCTTC. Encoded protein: CASSLLARNNEQFF.

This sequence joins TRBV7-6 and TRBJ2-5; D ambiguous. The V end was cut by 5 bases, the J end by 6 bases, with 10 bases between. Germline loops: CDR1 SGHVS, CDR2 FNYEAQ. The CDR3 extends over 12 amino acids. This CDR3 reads CASSNPSQTQYF. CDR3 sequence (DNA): TGTGCCAGCAGCAATCCCTCCCAGACCCAGTACTTC.

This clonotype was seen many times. CDR3 amino acids: CASREGAITETQYF. The CDR3 region has the DNA TGTGCCAGCAGGGAGGGGGCGATTACCGAGACCCAGTACTTC. The rearrangement uses TRBV12-3 or TRBV12-4 and TRBJ2-5, with D perhaps TRBD1 (7 bases). Trimming took off 6 bases at V and 5 bases at J, with 16 bases between the two ends. This CDR3 spans 14 amino acids.

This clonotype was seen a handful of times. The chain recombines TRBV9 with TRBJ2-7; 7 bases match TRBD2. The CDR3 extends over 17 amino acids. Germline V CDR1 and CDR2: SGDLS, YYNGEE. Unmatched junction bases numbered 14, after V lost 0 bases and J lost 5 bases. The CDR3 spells CASSVEGSPTSQDEQYF. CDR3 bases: TGTGCCAGCAGCGTAGAGGGCTCCCCGACTAGCCAGGACGAGCAGTACTTC.

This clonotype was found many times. The CDR3 DNA follows: TGTGCCAGCAGCCGGACTAGCGGACTCAATGAGCAGTTCTTC. Translated: CASSRTSGLNEQFF. The chain employs TRBV12-3 or TRBV12-4 and TRBJ2-1; 10 bases fit TRBD2. The length of the CDR3 is 14 residues. V gave up 6 bases and J gave up 6 bases; unmatched junction bases: 5.

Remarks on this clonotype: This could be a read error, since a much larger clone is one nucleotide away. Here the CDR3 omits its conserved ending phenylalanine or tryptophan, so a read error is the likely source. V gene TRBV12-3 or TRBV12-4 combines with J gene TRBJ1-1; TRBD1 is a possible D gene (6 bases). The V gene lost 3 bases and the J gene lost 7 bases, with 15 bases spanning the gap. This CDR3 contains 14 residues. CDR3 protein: CASSFQGGRGEAFL. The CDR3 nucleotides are TGTGCCAGCAGTTTTCAAGGGGGGCGCGGTGAAGCTTTCCTT.

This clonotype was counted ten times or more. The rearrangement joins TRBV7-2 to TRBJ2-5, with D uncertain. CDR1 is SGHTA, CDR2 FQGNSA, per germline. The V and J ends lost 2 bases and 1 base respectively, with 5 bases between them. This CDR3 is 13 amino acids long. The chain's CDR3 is CASSLRVQETQYF. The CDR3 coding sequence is TGTGCCAGCAGCTTAAGGGTCCAAGAGACCCAGTACTTC.